This T cell receptor (beta chain) was found in a study of identical twins. Study results and limitations: Researchers caution that invariant MAIT and iNKT cells could partly confound zero-insertion analyses.

As regards this clonotype: Its cognate antigen is unknown.

Unique molecular identifiers were in the cDNA, with template-switch universal primer binding. TCRdb re-analysed the 5' RACE reads in MiXCR, keeping a single row per CDR3 protein. The top ten hold under 2% of the sample, which has about 890,000 distinct CDR3 sequences, 10% to 15% seen once. Trimming took 0 bases from V and 0 from J; bases not matched to a gene: 2. CDR1 and CDR2 (germline): MNHEY, SVGAGI. The CDR3 loop spans 16 amino acids. The same data also went into a second study, on yellow fever vaccine responses in identical twins.

The TCR originated in a woman under 30 in good health. The sample comprised PBMCs. This chain joins TRBV6-5 and TRBJ1-1; 9 bases match TRBD1. The chain's CDR3 is CASSYSTGGMNTEAFF. The CDR3 nucleotides read TGTGCCAGCAGTTACTCGACAGGGGGAATGAACACTGAAGCTTTCTTT.